A selection of T cell receptor beta chains follows, all from one sample in a study of CXCR3-negative and CXCR3-positive naive CD8 T cells. TCRdb reanalyzed the 5' RACE reads and collapses them to one entry per CDR3 protein, without DNA. This sample's table reports approximately 5,300 distinct CDR3 sequences. The sample comprised naive CXCR3+ CD8+ T cells from blood. Every receptor here comes from a human donor in good health. Some clones in this sample may be carry-over from other donors' samples. CDR3s include the opening cysteine and the closing phenylalanine or tryptophan. Clone size is given for some rows only: seen once, a few or many times, or a class if the clone is expanded.

cdr3_aa,clone_size,v_call,j_call
CSVEDLEGIDGYTF,medium-sized,TRBV29-1,TRBJ1-2
CSVVDIYNEQFF,NA,TRBV29-1,TRBJ2-1
CSGVPRQETLYF,NA,TRBV29-1,TRBJ2-5
CSVAGLSATYEQYF,medium-sized,TRBV29-1,TRBJ2-7
CASSLDAGLAGAGYEQYF,NA,TRBV7-2,TRBJ2-7
CSGTENTEAFF,NA,TRBV29-1,TRBJ1-1
CSVFGTGSSYAQYF,NA,TRBV29-1,TRBJ2-7
CASSENRGEYFYEQFF,NA,TRBV2,TRBJ2-1
CASSLVAGDNQPQHF,medium-sized,TRBV7-2,TRBJ1-5
CASRLAGGPLDEQYF,medium-sized,TRBV5-1,TRBJ2-7
CAWSARRRGASGYNEQFF,medium-sized,TRBV30,TRBJ2-1
CSRTPGQGADTQYF,NA,TRBV29-1,TRBJ2-3
CATSRKTSVETQYF,medium-sized,TRBV15,TRBJ2-5
CSVDRGNTEAFF,medium-sized,TRBV29-1,TRBJ1-1
CASSLSGGTTEQYF,medium-sized,TRBV27,TRBJ2-7
CASSSLGTSGSYEQYF,NA,TRBV13,TRBJ2-7
CASSEPRDSILNEQFF,NA,TRBV10-2,TRBJ2-1
CASSYSGDRFAEAFF,medium-sized,TRBV6-2/TRBV6-3,TRBJ1-1
CASNPEREVNEQFF,NA,TRBV19,TRBJ2-1
CASSLELAVGDTQYF,NA,TRBV7-2,TRBJ2-3
CASRGLAGGPGELFF,NA,TRBV6-5,TRBJ2-2
CSVELAESYEQYF,NA,TRBV29-1,TRBJ2-7
CASSLENQPQHF,NA,TRBV7-9,TRBJ1-5
CASSLGGSEQYF,NA,TRBV13,TRBJ2-7
CASSQRAYNEQFF,NA,TRBV4-1,TRBJ2-1